The count of the clone carrying this T cell receptor beta chain is one. This sample is drawn from a study of blood T cell repertoires in COVID-19. In the study overall: PBMCs, B-cell-depleted T cells, or T cells were the source of the cDNA or gDNA that made up the material.

The CDR3 consists of 16 residues. With 4 bases clipped from V and 3 bases from J, the junction kept 5 bases outside the gene matches. CDR1 is MNHNS, CDR2 SASEGT, per germline. Participant-given clinical history determined each cohort assignment. Clones were sequenced by immunoSEQ multiplex PCR, and TCRdb holds only the in-frame ones, with some missing. Of more than 250,000 clones in the sample, around 89% were seen once. This sequence joins TRBV6-1 and TRBJ2-7; the match to TRBD2 covers 14 bases. The sequencing sample was made of PBMCs or T cells enriched from blood (not recorded which). The clonotype was recovered from a woman in her thirties or forties with acute COVID-19. CDR3: CASSAGLAGAFYEQYF. CDR3 coding DNA: TGTGCCAGCAGTGCGGGACTAGCGGGAGCGTTCTACGAGCAGTACTTC.